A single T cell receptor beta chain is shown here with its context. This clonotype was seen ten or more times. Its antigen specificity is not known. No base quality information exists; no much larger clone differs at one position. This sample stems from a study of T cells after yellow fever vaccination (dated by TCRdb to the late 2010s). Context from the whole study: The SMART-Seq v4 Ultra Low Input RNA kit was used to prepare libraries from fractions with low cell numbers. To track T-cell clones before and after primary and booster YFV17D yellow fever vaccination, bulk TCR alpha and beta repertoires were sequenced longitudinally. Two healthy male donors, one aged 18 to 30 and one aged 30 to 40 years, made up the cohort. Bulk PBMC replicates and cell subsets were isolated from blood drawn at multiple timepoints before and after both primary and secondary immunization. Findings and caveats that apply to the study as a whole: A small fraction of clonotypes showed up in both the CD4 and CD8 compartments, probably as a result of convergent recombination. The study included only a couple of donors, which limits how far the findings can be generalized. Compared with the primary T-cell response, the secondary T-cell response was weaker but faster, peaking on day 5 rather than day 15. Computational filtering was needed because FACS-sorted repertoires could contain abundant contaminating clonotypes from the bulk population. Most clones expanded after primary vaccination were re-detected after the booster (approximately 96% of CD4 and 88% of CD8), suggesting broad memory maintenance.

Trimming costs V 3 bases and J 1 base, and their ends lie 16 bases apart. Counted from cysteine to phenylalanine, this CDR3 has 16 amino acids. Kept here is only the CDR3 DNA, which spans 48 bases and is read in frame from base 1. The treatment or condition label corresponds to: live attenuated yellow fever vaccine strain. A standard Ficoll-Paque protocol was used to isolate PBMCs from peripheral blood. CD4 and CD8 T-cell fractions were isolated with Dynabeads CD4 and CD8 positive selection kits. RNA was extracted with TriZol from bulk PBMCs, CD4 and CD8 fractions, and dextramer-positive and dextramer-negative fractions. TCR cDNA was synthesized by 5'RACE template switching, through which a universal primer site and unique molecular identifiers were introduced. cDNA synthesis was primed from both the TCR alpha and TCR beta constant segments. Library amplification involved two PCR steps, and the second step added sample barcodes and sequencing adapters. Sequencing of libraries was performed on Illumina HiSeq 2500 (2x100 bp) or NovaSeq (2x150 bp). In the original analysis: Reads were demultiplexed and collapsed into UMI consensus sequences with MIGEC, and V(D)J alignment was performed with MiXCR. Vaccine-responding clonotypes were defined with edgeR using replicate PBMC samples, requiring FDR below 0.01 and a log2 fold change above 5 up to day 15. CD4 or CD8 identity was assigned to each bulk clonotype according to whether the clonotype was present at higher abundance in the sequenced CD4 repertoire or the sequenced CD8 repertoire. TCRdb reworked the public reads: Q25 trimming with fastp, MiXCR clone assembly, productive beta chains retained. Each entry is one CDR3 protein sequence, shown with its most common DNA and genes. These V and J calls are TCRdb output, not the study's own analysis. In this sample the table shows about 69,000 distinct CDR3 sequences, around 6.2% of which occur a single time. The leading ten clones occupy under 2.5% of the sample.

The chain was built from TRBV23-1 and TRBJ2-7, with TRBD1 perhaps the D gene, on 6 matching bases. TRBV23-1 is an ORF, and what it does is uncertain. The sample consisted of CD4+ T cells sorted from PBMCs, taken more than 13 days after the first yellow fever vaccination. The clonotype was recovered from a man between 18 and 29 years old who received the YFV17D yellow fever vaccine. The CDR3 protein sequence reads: CASSHPAQGPSYEQYF. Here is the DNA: TGCGCCAGCAGTCACCCAGCACAGGGTCCTTCCTACGAGCAGTACTTC.